This entry describes one T cell receptor (beta chain). This clone's antigen is unknown. No quality values exist for individual bases; no much larger clone is one base distant. CDR1 and CDR2, looked up from the germline V gene (reference sequence), are SGHAT and FQDESV. Including the terminal cysteine and phenylalanine, the CDR3 comprises 15 residues. Of all the DNA, just the CDR3 is kept, 45 bases in frame from base 1. Trimming removed 2 bases from V and 5 bases from J; the gene matches leave 5 bases unexplained. The immunoSEQ Assay, a bias-controlled multiplex PCR, was used to amplify TCRbeta CDR3 regions from genomic DNA. As for how the authors treated the data: Nucleated cell counts per sample were estimated from amplification of reference gene primers within the assay. To quantify the absolute abundance of each unique TCRbeta CDR3 rearrangement, sequence reads were collapsed and filtered. For each sample, productive Simpson clonality was calculated by taking the square root of Simpson's diversity index across productive rearrangements. TCRdb's version of the immuneACCESS table is confined to in-frame rearrangements and falls short of the full clone set. An unresolved V gene accounts for under half of the shortfall where checked; the remainder is of unknown origin. V, J and clone size reflect that table, while D and trimming were determined from the DNA. The sample table holds roughly 98,000 clones, of which almost 95% were seen once. Around 6% of the sample goes to the ten largest clones.

Whole blood was collected in K2EDTA tubes by collaborating institutions according to the institutions' own protocols. For TCRbeta analysis, collaborators shipped samples as frozen whole blood, isolated PBMCs, or DNA extracted from either of those sample types. The sample belongs to a study of blood T cell repertoires in COVID-19 (TCRdb year 2020). Study-wide context: The collaborator samples originated in the United States, Italy and Spain and spanned the acute and convalescent phases of COVID-19. The prospective study material was composed of cDNA or gDNA derived from T cells, B-cell-depleted T cells, or PBMCs. The dataset comprised deeply sampled blood TCRbeta repertoires from subjects exposed to, actively infected with, or recovered from COVID-19. The repertoires were made available in a free public database intended to serve as a resource for research on the immune response to SARS-CoV-2. Samples came from the ongoing ImmuneRACE study (first 160 participants) plus 1,254 subjects from 6 global collaborators. Sample metadata almost always included a de-identified subject ID, COVID-19 status, age in years and sex. HLA class I and class II types, where available, came from metadata supplied by the sample provider rather than from assay-based typing. The full study reports these points: The amount of clinical and demographic metadata varied by source and participant and was provided uncurated.

The receptor was derived from a woman aged 60-75 years with active COVID-19. Material: peripheral blood. This chain is built from TRBV11-1 and TRBJ2-2, with 7 middle bases fitting TRBD2. CDR3 loop: CASSLLRLATGELFF. At the DNA level, the sequence is TGTGCCAGCAGCTTACTACGACTAGCAACCGGGGAGCTGTTTTTT.